This is a list of T cell receptor beta chains from one sample in a study of human T cells and chemical hapten exposure. TCRdb called the 5' RACE reads again in MiXCR, with one record for every CDR3 protein. Of about 81,000 distinct CDR3 sequences in the sample, 7.7% were seen once. The receptors were sampled from a male donor in good health. The conserved cysteine and the conserved F or W are not part of the CDR3 here.

j_call | v_call | cdr3_aa
TRBJ1-1 | TRBV4-3 | ASSQDPGTGNTEAF
TRBJ2-5 | TRBV28 | ASSRVPPTISGETQY
TRBJ2-4 | TRBV12-3/TRBV12-4 | ASTPRGLNIQY
TRBJ1-2 | TRBV20-1 | SAGTGVGNHGYT
TRBJ2-7 | TRBV29-1 | SVEEGTGGPYEQY
TRBJ2-5 | TRBV10-3 | AIMRVPDETQY
TRBJ2-3 | TRBV4-2 | ASSSGLAGGPTRTDTQY
TRBJ2-1 | TRBV18 | ASSPDWADEQF
TRBJ2-5 | TRBV10-1 | ASSESTLGAQY
TRBJ2-2 | TRBV29-1 | SVDGRGGNTGELF
TRBJ1-1 | TRBV5-1 | ASSLDSGINTEAF
TRBJ1-1 | TRBV12-3/TRBV12-4 | ASSPRTGWKTNTEAF
TRBJ1-4 | TRBV12-5 | ASGLVLTGATNEKLF
TRBJ1-2 | TRBV11-2 | ASSFTPSPGSAGYT
TRBJ2-2 | TRBV7-2 | ASSLGASGRWELF
TRBJ2-1 | TRBV12-3/TRBV12-4 | ASSLPGPYNEQF
TRBJ2-7 | TRBV19 | ASSGGQVYEQY
TRBJ1-4 | TRBV2 | ASTPQGATNEKLF
TRBJ2-3 | TRBV12-3/TRBV12-4 | ASSLTGNGADTQY